This T cell receptor (beta chain) was recovered during a study of CD8 T cells in Susac syndrome. Whole-study results and caveats: A handful of Susac-specific public clones appeared in CD8+ TEMRA repertoires, and around 16 in total CD8+ repertoires.

Sequencing of TCR beta was undertaken in CD8+ and CD4+ T cells derived from blood. Bulk CD8+ and CD4+ cells came from magnetic negative isolation; CD8+ TEMRA by FACS. An input of about 0.5 to 1 ug of RNA was subjected to reverse transcription using random hexamers. Amplification of TCR beta CDR3 spanned 54 Vbeta and 13 Jbeta via immunoSEQ multiplex PCR. TCRdb passed the immunoSEQ multiplex PCR reads through MiXCR, listing each CDR3 protein once. Of around 130,000 distinct CDR3 sequences listed, just under 95% were seen once; the top ten hold around 0.28%. Note on this clonotype: The antigen is undetermined.

Trimming left V 3 bases short and J 11 bases short, with 17 bases between. Germline CDR1 MNHEY, CDR2 SMNVEV (reference sequence). This CDR3 region has 14 residues. The receptor's source is a human donor with Susac syndrome. Source material: CD8+ T cells from PBMCs. The chain recombines TRBV27 with TRBJ1-5; D call uncertain. CDR3 nucleotides: TGTGCCAGCAGTTTCTTCAGGTCCTCCGGGGCCCAGCATTTT. Translated, it gives CASSFFRSSGAQHF.